Listed below are T cell receptor beta chains from one sample, sequenced in a study of identifying expanded T cells in peripheral blood. Measured with immunoSEQ multiplex PCR; TCRdb has only the in-frame clones, and not every one. The sample consists of about 90,000 clones, approximately 83% of them appearing once. Source material: blood. The source is a person aged 18 to 75 in good health. Both conserved end residues are part of each CDR3. Each record gives: J gene, D gene, clone size, V gene, CDR3 DNA, CDR3 protein. D genes are given only for firm matches. Some rows have no size entry. The others give once, few or many, or a class for an expanded clone.

>TRBJ1-3|NA|NA|TRBV30
TGTGCCTGGAGGCCGTCCGTTTGGGGATCCTCTGGAAACACCATATATTTT
CAWRPSVWGSSGNTIYF
>TRBJ1-5|NA|NA|TRBV1
TGCACCAGCAGCCAAGATCAGTCGAATAGCAATCAGCCCCAGCATTTT
CTSSQDQSNSNQPQHF
>TRBJ2-5|TRBD1|medium-sized|TRBV5-1
TGCGCCAGCAGCATCGGGACAGCTCATCAAGAGACCCAGTACTTC
CASSIGTAHQETQYF
>TRBJ2-3|NA|NA|TRBV5-1
TGCGCCAGCAGCTTGGGACAGCTAGACACAGATACGCAGTATTTT
CASSLGQLDTDTQYF
>TRBJ2-3|NA|NA|TRBV5-1
TGCGCCAGCAGCTTGGCAGGGGCAGATACGCAGTATTTT
CASSLAGADTQYF
>TRBJ1-3|NA|NA|TRBV19
TGTGCCAGTAGGGAGACAGGTCTCTCTGGAAACACCATATATTTT
CASRETGLSGNTIYF
>TRBJ2-2|NA|many|TRBV18
TGTGCCAGCTCACCACAAAATGGGGCAGAGAACACCGGGGAGCTGTTTTTT
CASSPQNGAENTGELFF
>TRBJ1-4|NA|NA|TRBV7-9
TGTGCCAGCAGCTTCACCTCAACTAATGAAAAACTGTTTTTT
CASSFTSTNEKLFF
>TRBJ1-1|NA|once|TRBV5-5
TGTGCCAGCTCTCACCCGAGCCATAGTGAAGCTTTCTTT
CASSHPSHSEAFF
>TRBJ1-1|NA|NA|TRBV6-5
TGTGCCAGCAGTTATGGGGACCGCAGGGAAGTAACTGAAGCTTTCTTT
CASSYGDRREVTEAFF
>TRBJ1-1|NA|NA|TRBV7-8
TGTGCCAGCAGCTTAAGGGAAGGGACGAACACTGAAGCTTTCTTT
CASSLREGTNTEAFF
>TRBJ1-6|NA|NA|TRBV4-3
TGCGCCAGCAGCCAAGATATGGGGCCTTGGGGACCCCTCCACTTT
CASSQDMGPWGPLHF
>TRBJ1-3|NA|NA|TRBV23-1
TGCGCCAGCAGTCAATCGAGGCGGTTCTCTGGAAACACCATATATTTT
CASSQSRRFSGNTIYF
>TRBJ2-3|NA|NA|TRBV7-3
TGTGCCAGCAGCTTAGTGCCCACGAGCACAGATACGCAGTATTTT
CASSLVPTSTDTQYF
>TRBJ2-1|NA|NA|TRBV29-1
TGCAGCGTTGAAGGCCACTCAACCGACAATGAGCAGTTCTTC
CSVEGHSTDNEQFF
>TRBJ2-7|NA|once|TRBV11-2
TGTGCCAGCAGCTCCCGGACAGAAACGGACCCCTGGGAGCAGTACTTC
CASSSRTETDPWEQYF
>TRBJ1-5|NA|NA|TRBV6-1
TGTGCCAGCAGCCAACAGGGCATCGGCAATCAGCCCCAGCATTTT
CASSQQGIGNQPQHF
>TRBJ1-2|NA|many|TRBV6-5
TGTGCCAGCAGTTACACACCTAACTATGGCTACACCTTC
CASSYTPNYGYTF
>TRBJ1-1|NA|once|TRBV5-1
TGCGCCAGCAGCTTGTCGCATAACACTGAAGCTTTCTTT
CASSLSHNTEAFF
>TRBJ1-3|NA|NA|TRBV5-1
TGCGCCAGCAGCTTGTCAGGGAGGGACACCATATATTTT
CASSLSGRDTIYF
>TRBJ2-3|NA|NA|TRBV4-3
TGCGCCAGCAGCCAAGATACGAGGGGGGGCATCACAGATACGCAGTATTTT
CASSQDTRGGITDTQYF
>TRBJ2-1|NA|NA|TRBV4-3
TGCGCCAGCAGCCAAGAAAGGCTTTACGGGGAGCAGTTCTTC
CASSQERLYGEQFF
>TRBJ1-4|NA|NA|TRBV5-4
TGTGCCAGCAGCTCCGCGACTGCGCTAAATGAAAAACTGTTTTTT
CASSSATALNEKLFF
>TRBJ1-1|NA|once|TRBV6-6
TGTGCCAGCAGTCTTAAACAGGAGAACACTGAAGCTTTCTTT
CASSLKQENTEAFF
>TRBJ1-1|TRBD1|NA|TRBV29-1
TGCAGCGTTCCCCCGACAGGGGGGACTGAAGCTTTCTTT
CSVPPTGGTEAFF
>TRBJ1-2|TRBD1|NA|TRBV5-1
TGCGCCAGCAGCGACCGGACAGGGTACGGCTACACCTTC
CASSDRTGYGYTF
>TRBJ1-4|NA|NA|TRBV25-1
TGTGCCAGCACCGAAGGGGGGGAACATGAAAAACTGTTTTTT
CASTEGGEHEKLFF
>TRBJ2-1|TRBD2|NA|TRBV4-3
TGCGCCAGCAGCCAAGATCGCGTGGCGGGGGCCTACAATGAGCAGTTCTTC
CASSQDRVAGAYNEQFF
>TRBJ1-3|NA|NA|TRBV10-2
TGCGCCAGCAGTGAATCCCAGGGCCTCTCTGGAAACACCATATATTTT
CASSESQGLSGNTIYF
>TRBJ1-1|TRBD1|NA|TRBV5-1
TGCGCCAGCACCCACACCCCGGACAGGGTAACTGAAGCTTTCTTT
CASTHTPDRVTEAFF
>TRBJ2-3|NA|NA|TRBV6-6
TGTGCCAGCAGTTACTGGGCTAGTGGAGATACGCAGTATTTT
CASSYWASGDTQYF
>TRBJ1-2|NA|NA|TRBV7-9
TGTGCCAGCAGCTTAGGGCAAGACTATGGCTACACCTTC
CASSLGQDYGYTF
>TRBJ2-3|TRBD1|NA|TRBV9
TGTGCCAGCAGCCCCAGGGACAGGGGCTTCCTTAGCACAGATACGCAGTATTTT
CASSPRDRGFLSTDTQYF
>TRBJ2-2|NA|NA|TRBV30
TGTGCCTGGATCGTACTTAACACCGGGGAGCTGTTTTTT
CAWIVLNTGELFF
>TRBJ1-3|NA|NA|TRBV19
TGTGCCAGTAGTTTTTCGGCCTTCTTATATTTT
CASSFSAFLYF
>TRBJ2-1|TRBD1|NA|TRBV10-3
TGTGCCATCAAGATACAGGGGGCGCGTGAACAATCCTACAATGAGCAGTTCTTC
CAIKIQGAREQSYNEQFF
>TRBJ2-7|NA|once|TRBV11-3
TGTGCCAGCAGCCCCAACAGGTACGAGCAGTACTTC
CASSPNRYEQYF
>TRBJ2-5|TRBD2|few|TRBV4-1
TGCGCCAGCAGCCAAGACCCCGCGGGGGGGCCTCAAGAGACCCAGTACTTC
CASSQDPAGGPQETQYF
>TRBJ1-5|NA|NA|TRBV6-4
TGTGCCAGCACCCCAGACAGAACTAATCAGCCCCAGCATTTT
CASTPDRTNQPQHF
>TRBJ1-4|TRBD1|once|TRBV14
TGTGCCAGCAGCCGACATTCGGGGACAGGGAAGTCTAATGAAAAACTGTTTTTT
CASSRHSGTGKSNEKLFF
>TRBJ1-2|NA|NA|TRBV11-2
TGTGCCAGCAGCCCCCGGACGAATGAGGGCTACACCTTC
CASSPRTNEGYTF
>TRBJ1-1|TRBD1|NA|TRBV4-3
TGCGCCAGCAGCCCGACAGGGTTGAACACTGAAGCTTTCTTT
CASSPTGLNTEAFF
>TRBJ2-7|NA|NA|TRBV6-5
TGTGCCAGCAGTTACACCGGTCTCTCCTACGAGCAGTACTTC
CASSYTGLSYEQYF
>TRBJ1-2|NA|NA|TRBV6-1
TGTGCCAGCAGTGTCCAGTCGGGGGGCTATGGCTACACCTTC
CASSVQSGGYGYTF
>TRBJ1-4|NA|NA|TRBV5-1
TGCGCCAGCAGCCCCAGGGAGGCGGGGGATGAAAAACTGTTTTTT
CASSPREAGDEKLFF
>TRBJ1-4|NA|NA|TRBV20-1
TGCAGTGCTAGAGCTGTAGAAAAACTGTTTTTT
CSARAVEKLFF
>TRBJ1-2|NA|many|TRBV2
TGTGCCAGCAGTGAAATTTCACCCCCGGGGGGCTACACCTTC
CASSEISPPGGYTF
>TRBJ1-4|NA|NA|TRBV19
TGTGCCAGTAGGACCCTCGGCGAAAAACTGTTTTTT
CASRTLGEKLFF
>TRBJ1-1|NA|NA|TRBV19
TGTGCCAGTAGTATAGCCCGGGACTCTGGGAACACTGAAGCTTTCTTT
CASSIARDSGNTEAFF
>TRBJ2-2|TRBD1|NA|TRBV13
TGTGCCAGCAGCCTTAGACAGGGGACGAACACCGGGGAGCTGTTTTTT
CASSLRQGTNTGELFF
>TRBJ2-1|NA|NA|TRBV7-2
TGTGCCAGCAGCGACAGGACGATCGTTGAGCAGTTCTTC
CASSDRTIVEQFF
>TRBJ2-1|NA|NA|TRBV6-5
TGTGCCAGCAGCTACGACTACTACAATGAGCAGTTCTTC
CASSYDYYNEQFF
>TRBJ2-7|NA|once|TRBV6-1
TGTGCCAGCAGTGAACCTCCGGCCTACGAGCAGTACTTC
CASSEPPAYEQYF
>TRBJ1-2|NA|few|TRBV14
TGTGCCAGCAGCCAAGGGGGGACCCCGAGGACTAACTATGGCTACACCTTC
CASSQGGTPRTNYGYTF
>TRBJ2-5|NA|NA|TRBV2
TGTGCCAGCAGGACCCTCAAACAAGAGACCCAGTACTTC
CASRTLKQETQYF
>TRBJ1-4|NA|NA|TRBV2
TGTGCCAGCGACTGGGGGGAAAAACTGTTTTTT
CASDWGEKLFF